The T cell receptor (beta chain) under discussion was sequenced for a study of a mutant IDH1 vaccine in newly diagnosed glioma. Study-wide background: Mean patient age was about 40 years; 62.5% were male and about 38% female. Radiotherapy, temozolomide, or both had been given previously, and both were given to most.

Concerning this clone: Its antigen remains unidentified.

Trimming removed 4 bases from V and 0 bases from J, with 14 bases in between. The length of the CDR3 is 15 residues. The germline V gene encodes CDR1 GTSNPN and CDR2 SVGIG (reference sequence). Described time point: week 23, last vaccination. The vaccine gave 300 ug of a 20-mer mutant IDH1 peptide subcutaneously per dose. The data were produced by immunoSEQ multiplex PCR, yet TCRdb's version contains in-frame clones alone and is incomplete. Of 52,000 or so clones in the sample, about four fifths were seen once. The sequence was collected from a man aged 35 to 55 with glioma. The rearrangement links TRBV30 to TRBJ2-3; D ambiguous. The material was PBMCs, obtained from a glioma patient whose treatment included an IDH1 peptide vaccine. The chain's CDR3 is CAWTRTSVSTDTQYF. CDR3 nucleotides: TGTGCCTGGACCCGGACCTCTGTAAGCACAGATACGCAGTATTTT.